A single sample gave rise to the 21 T cell receptor beta chains below, sequenced in a study of cytomegalovirus exposure and HLA in healthy donors. A multiplex PCR was run with 60 Vbeta primers and 13 Jbeta primers. Measured with immunoSEQ multiplex PCR; TCRdb has only the in-frame clones, and not every one. The top ten clones hold 10% to 15% of a sample with tens of thousands of clones, around 62% of them seen once. The sequenced material came from PBMCs. These receptors all stem from a human donor in good health.

This chain links TRBV11-1 with TRBJ2-1; 9 nucleotides match TRBD2. Unmatched junction bases numbered 7, after V lost 5 bases and J lost 8 bases. Germline values: CDR1 SGHAT, CDR2 FQDESV (reference sequence). This CDR3 is 14 amino acids long. The CDR3 sequence is CASSPAGGFDEQFF. The CDR3 DNA follows: TGTGCCAGCAGCCCAGCGGGGGGATTCGATGAGCAGTTCTTC.

The V and J genes are TRBV19 and TRBJ2-1; TRBD1 agrees at 12 bases. Unmatched junction bases numbered 5, after V lost 6 bases and J lost 8 bases. CDR3 length: 14 residues. Germline assignment: CDR1 LNHDA and CDR2 SQIVND (reference sequence). CDR3 sequence reads: CASRGQGAHYEQFF. CDR3 in DNA: TGTGCCAGTAGGGGACAGGGGGCGCATTATGAGCAGTTCTTC.

The sample holds a few counts of this clone. The CDR3 DNA reads as TGTGCCAGCAGCTCACACGGGGAATACACTGAAGCTTTCTTT. It codes for CASSSHGEYTEAFF. This chain joins TRBV5-5 and TRBJ1-1; D call uncertain. CDR3 length equals 14 residues. Germline values: CDR1 SGHKS, CDR2 YYEKEE (reference sequence). Trimming cost V 3 bases and J 3 bases, with 12 bases left between them.

The genes are TRBV6-5 and TRBJ2-1; 8 positions match TRBD2. V lost 4 bases and J lost 9; bases outside the gene matches: 8. Germline V gene lookup returns CDR1 MNHEY and CDR2 SVGAGI. The CDR3 covers 14 residues. The CDR3 sequence: CASSWVGGAPEQFF. The CDR3 coding sequence is TGTGCCAGCAGTTGGGTCGGGGGGGCTCCTGAGCAGTTCTTC.

The CDR3 nucleotides read TGTGCCAGCAGCCCCCCCCGACAGACTAGCCGCTACACCTTC. Amino acids: CASSPPRQTSRYTF. The chain recombines TRBV7-2 with TRBJ1-2, with D maybe TRBD1 (5 bases). The CDR3 sequence is 14 residues long. CDR1 is SGHTA, CDR2 FQGNSA, per germline. With 5 bases removed from V and 9 bases from J, the gap between germline ends came to 19 bases.

This CDR3 reads CASSWGSSGETQYF. CDR3 in DNA: TGTGCCAGCAGTTGGGGCTCGTCGGGAGAGACCCAGTACTTC. V usage is TRBV27 and J usage is TRBJ2-5, with D perhaps matching TRBD1 (5 bases). Germline-derived CDR1 and CDR2 are MNHEY and SMNVEV (reference sequence). V gave up 4 bases and J gave up 4 bases, with 13 bases separating them. This CDR3 has 14 residues.

This clone was picked up a small number of times. The sample holds other DNA sequences that translate to the same CDR3. This sequence joins TRBV19 and TRBJ2-2; 7 bases agree with TRBD1. V trimming: 4 bases; J trimming: 4 bases; junction bases outside the gene matches: 3. The CDR3 loop spans 14 amino acids. Germline-derived CDR1 and CDR2 are LNHDA and SQIVND (reference sequence). CDR3 nucleotide sequence: TGTGCCAGTAGTACGGCAGGGGGCACCGGGGAGCTGTTTTTT. Translation: CASSTAGGTGELFF.

This clone turned up a few times. The chain joins TRBV7-7 to TRBJ2-5, with TRBD2 identical over 13 bases. Germline V gene data show CDR1 as SSHAT and CDR2 as FNYEAQ (reference sequence). This CDR3 comprises 16 residues. CDR3 bases: TGTGCTAGCCAACGAGGACTAGCGGGGGTTCAAGAGACCCAGTACTTC. Translating it yields CASQRGLAGVQETQYF.

The chain joins TRBV7-2 to TRBJ2-1, with 9 bases identical to TRBD2. The V and J ends lost 5 bases and 5 bases, in that order; junction bases with no gene match: 7. Germline CDR1 is SGHTA and CDR2 is FQGNSA. The CDR3 is 15 residues long. DNA of the CDR3: TGTGCCAGCAGCGGAAGACTAGCGGAGAACAATGAGCAGTTCTTC. Its protein product is CASSGRLAENNEQFF.

This rearrangement joins TRBV12-5 to TRBJ1-2; D is undetermined. CDR3 length equals 13 residues. Between the trimmed V and J ends, which lost 3 bases and 2 bases, there was a span of 7 bases. CDR1 LGHNT and CDR2 FRNRAP come from the germline V gene. The CDR3 sequence is CASGFEQNYGYTF. For the CDR3, the DNA is TGTGCTAGTGGTTTCGAACAGAACTATGGCTACACCTTC.

Only one count was recorded for this clone. The chain recombines TRBV10-3 with TRBJ2-4; no clear D. Trimming removed 0 bases at V and 1 base at J, with 7 bases between. CDR1 is ENHRY, CDR2 SYGVKD, per germline. This CDR3 contains 15 residues. The CDR3 nucleotides are TGTGCCATCAGTGAGTCTGTCAGGGCCAAAAACATTCAGTACTTC. It is translated as CAISESVRAKNIQYF.

The rearrangement links TRBV10-1 to TRBJ2-1, with 9 nucleotides matching TRBD2. V shed 1 base and J 4 bases; nucleotides not matched to a gene: 2. Germline V CDR1 and CDR2: WNHNN, SYGVQD (reference sequence). The CDR3 totals 15 residues. CDR3 loop: CASSEFSGGYNEQFF. The CDR3 nucleotides read TGCGCCAGCAGTGAGTTTAGCGGGGGTTACAATGAGCAGTTCTTC.

J is TRBJ1-1 and V is TRBV4-1; D unresolved. CDR1 is MGHRA, CDR2 YSYEKL, per germline. CDR3 length: 17 amino acids. Trimming removed 1 base from V and 0 bases from J, with 15 bases in between. CDR3 in amino acids: CASSQGPPRAMNTEAFF. In DNA form, the CDR3 reads TGCGCCAGCAGCCAAGGTCCCCCAAGAGCCATGAACACTGAAGCTTTCTTT.

This rearrangement joins TRBV14 to TRBJ2-5, with TRBD1 matching over 9 bases. V trimming: 4 bases; J trimming: 2 bases; junction bases outside the gene matches: 5. This CDR3 has 15 residues. Germline loops: CDR1 SGHDN, CDR2 FVKESK. The CDR3 bases are TGTGCCAGCAGCCTGGGGACAGGGAGGCAAGAGACCCAGTACTTC. Its protein product is CASSLGTGRQETQYF.

In this sample, this clone turned up a few times. The chain employs TRBV11-2 and TRBJ1-3; D perhaps matches TRBD1 (6 bases). The CDR3 runs to 16 residues. Germline V gene sequence: CDR1 SGHAT, CDR2 FQNNGV. The germline V and J ends were trimmed by 3 bases and 3 bases, with 15 bases remaining between them. CDR3 nucleotide sequence: TGTGCCAGCAGCTTTAGCAGGGGCAAGAATGGAAACACCATATATTTT. Amino acid sequence: CASSFSRGKNGNTIYF.

This clone turned up a few times. J is TRBJ2-7 and V is TRBV5-1; TRBD2 agrees at 9 bases. This CDR3 has 15 residues. The V and J ends lost 4 bases and 2 bases, in that order; junction bases with no gene match: 7. Germline V CDR1 and CDR2: SGHRS, YFSETQ. CDR3 region: CASSRGLAGTYEQYF. The CDR3 nucleotides read TGCGCCAGCAGCCGTGGCCTAGCGGGAACCTACGAGCAGTACTTC.

This clone has just one count. The junction departs from germline at one end; a sequencing error may be responsible. The chain links TRBV6-6 to TRBJ1-3; D not certain. Germline-derived CDR1 and CDR2 are MNHNY and SVGAGI (reference sequence). CDR3 size: 15 residues. The CDR3, as DNA: TGTGCCAGCAATTACCTAGCGGGCACTGGAAACACCATATATTTT. It yields the protein CASNYLAGTGNTIYF.

The chain recombines TRBV18 with TRBJ2-7; no clear D. CDR1 is KGHSH and CDR2 is LQKENI in the germline V gene. Trimming pared 3 bases from V and 4 bases from J, leaving 13 bases between. This CDR3 comprises 14 residues. The CDR3 sequence: CASSPPGSRYEQYF. The DNA of the CDR3 is TGTGCCAGCTCACCTCCTGGGTCTAGATACGAGCAGTACTTC.

This sequence joins TRBV9 and TRBJ1-4; TRBD1 matches 10 bases. CDR1 and CDR2 (germline): SGDLS, YYNGEE. This CDR3 spans 15 amino acids. V was pared by 0 bases and J by 6 bases, with 2 bases of the junction left unmatched. CDR3 bases: TGTGCCAGCAGCGTAGAGGGACAGGGGCATGAAAAACTGTTTTTT. As protein: CASSVEGQGHEKLFF.

V usage is TRBV5-8 and J usage is TRBJ1-6, with D perhaps TRBD1 (6 bases). CDR3 size: 14 residues. With 3 bases removed from V and 6 bases from J, the gap between germline ends came to 10 bases. CDR1 and CDR2 (germline): SGHTS, YDEGEE. The CDR3 protein is CASSWTEINSPLHF. CDR3 nucleotide sequence: TGTGCCAGCAGCTGGACAGAGATTAATTCACCCCTCCACTTT.

This clone was seen only a few times. The chain uses TRBV5-6 and TRBJ2-7; D possibly corresponds to TRBD1 (5 bases). The ends were cut back, 0 bases at V and 2 bases at J, with 9 bases in the middle. Germline assignment: CDR1 SGHDT and CDR2 YYEEEE. The length of the CDR3 is 14 residues. The CDR3: CASSLGDSTYEQYF. The DNA of the CDR3 is TGTGCCAGCAGCTTGGGCGACAGCACCTACGAGCAGTACTTC.